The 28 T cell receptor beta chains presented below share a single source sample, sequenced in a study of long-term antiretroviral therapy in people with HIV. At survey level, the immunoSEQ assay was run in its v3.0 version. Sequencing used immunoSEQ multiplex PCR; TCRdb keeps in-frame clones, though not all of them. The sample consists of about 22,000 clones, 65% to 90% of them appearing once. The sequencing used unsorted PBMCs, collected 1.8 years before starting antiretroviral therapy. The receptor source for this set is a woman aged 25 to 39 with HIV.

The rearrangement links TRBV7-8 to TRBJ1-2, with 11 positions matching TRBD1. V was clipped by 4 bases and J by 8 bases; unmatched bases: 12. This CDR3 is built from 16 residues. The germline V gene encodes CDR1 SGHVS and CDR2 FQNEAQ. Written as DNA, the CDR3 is TGTGCCAGCAGCTCGACCTCGGACAGGGGGCGTCGGGGCTACACCTTC. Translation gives CASSSTSDRGRRGYTF.

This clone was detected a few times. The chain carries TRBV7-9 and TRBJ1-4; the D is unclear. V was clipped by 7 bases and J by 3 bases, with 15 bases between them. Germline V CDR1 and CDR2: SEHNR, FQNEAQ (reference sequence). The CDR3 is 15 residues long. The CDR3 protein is CASMRTGLPNEKLFF. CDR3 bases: TGTGCCAGCATGCGTACGGGGTTGCCTAATGAAAAACTGTTTTTT.

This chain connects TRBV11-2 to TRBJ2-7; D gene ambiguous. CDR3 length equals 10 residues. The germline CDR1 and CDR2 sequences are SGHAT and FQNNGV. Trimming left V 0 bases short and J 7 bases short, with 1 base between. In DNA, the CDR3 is TGTGCCAGCAGCTTAGAAGAGCAGTACTTC. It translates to CASSLEEQYF.

This chain's CDR3 is CASSFMSGGWSTDTQYF. The DNA of the CDR3 is TGCGCCAGCAGCTTCATGAGCGGGGGGTGGAGCACAGATACGCAGTATTTT. The chain recombines TRBV5-1 with TRBJ2-3; 9 bases are shared with TRBD2. The germline V gene has CDR1 SGHRS and CDR2 YFSETQ. The ends lost 2 bases at V and 0 bases at J; junction bases unmatched: 7. The CDR3 sequence is 17 residues long. Together with reference TRBV5-1 and TRBJ2-3, the CDR3 gives the full variable domain: KAGVTQTPRYLIKTRGQQVTLSCSPISGHRSVSWYQQTPGQGLQFLFEYFSETQRNKGNFPGRFSGRQFSNSRSEMNVSTLELGDSALYLCASSFMSGGWSTDTQYFGPGTRLTVL.

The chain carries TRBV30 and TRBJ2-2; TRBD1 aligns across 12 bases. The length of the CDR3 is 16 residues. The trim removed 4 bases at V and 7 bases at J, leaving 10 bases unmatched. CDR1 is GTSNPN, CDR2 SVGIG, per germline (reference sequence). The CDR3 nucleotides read TGTGCCTGGACCCCCAGGGACAGGGGGCGAGGCGGGGAGCTGTTTTTT. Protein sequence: CAWTPRDRGRGGELFF.

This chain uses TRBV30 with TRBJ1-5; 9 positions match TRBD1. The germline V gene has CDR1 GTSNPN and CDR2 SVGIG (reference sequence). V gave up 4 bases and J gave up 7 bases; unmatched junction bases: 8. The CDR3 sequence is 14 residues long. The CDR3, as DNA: TGTGCCTGGAATGCGGGACAGGGTGGACAGCCCCAGCATTTT. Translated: CAWNAGQGGQPQHF.

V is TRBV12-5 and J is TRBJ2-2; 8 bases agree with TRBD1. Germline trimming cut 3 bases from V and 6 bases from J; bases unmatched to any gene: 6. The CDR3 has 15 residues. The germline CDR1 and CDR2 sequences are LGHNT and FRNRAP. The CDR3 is CASGLSTGGPGELFF. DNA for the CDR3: TGTGCTAGTGGTTTAAGTACAGGGGGTCCCGGGGAGCTGTTTTTT.

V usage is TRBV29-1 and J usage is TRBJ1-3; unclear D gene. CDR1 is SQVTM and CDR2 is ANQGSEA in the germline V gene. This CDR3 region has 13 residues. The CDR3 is CSFLGMTGNTIYF. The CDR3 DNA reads TGCAGTTTCCTCGGGATGACTGGAAACACCATATATTTT. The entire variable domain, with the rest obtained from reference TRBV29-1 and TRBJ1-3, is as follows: SAVISQKPSRDICQRGTSLTIQCQVDSQVTMMFWYRQQPGQSLTLIATANQGSEATYESGFVIDKFPISRPNLTFSTLTVSNMSPEDSSIYLCSFLGMTGNTIYFGEGSWLTVV.

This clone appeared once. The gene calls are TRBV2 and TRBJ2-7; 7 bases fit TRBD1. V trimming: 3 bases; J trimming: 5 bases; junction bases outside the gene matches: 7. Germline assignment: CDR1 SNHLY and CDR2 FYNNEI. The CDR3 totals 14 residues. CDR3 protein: CASSDRQGHDEQYF. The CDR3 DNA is TGTGCCAGCAGTGACCGACAGGGCCACGACGAGCAGTACTTC.

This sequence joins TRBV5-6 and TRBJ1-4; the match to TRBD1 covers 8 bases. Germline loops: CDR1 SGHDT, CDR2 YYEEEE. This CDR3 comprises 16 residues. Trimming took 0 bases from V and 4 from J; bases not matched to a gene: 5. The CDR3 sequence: CASSLGTGTYNEKLFF. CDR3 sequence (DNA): TGTGCCAGCAGCTTGGGGACAGGGACCTATAATGAAAAACTGTTTTTT.

This CDR3 reads CASSMGKGLTSKGTEAFF. The CDR3 DNA follows: TGTGCCAGTAGTATGGGTAAGGGGCTCACATCTAAGGGTACTGAAGCTTTCTTT. The gene calls are TRBV19 and TRBJ1-1, with D possibly TRBD1 on 5 matching bases. Germline CDR1 is LNHDA and CDR2 is SQIVND (reference sequence). The CDR3 is 18 amino acids. The V and J ends lost 3 bases and 5 bases respectively, with 25 bases between them.

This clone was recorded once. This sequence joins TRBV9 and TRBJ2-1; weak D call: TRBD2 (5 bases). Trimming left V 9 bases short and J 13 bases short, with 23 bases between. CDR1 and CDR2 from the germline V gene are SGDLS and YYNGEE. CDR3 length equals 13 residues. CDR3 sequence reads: CATPRAGDTLQFF. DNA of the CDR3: TGTGCCACCCCAAGAGCCGGGGATACATTACAGTTCTTC.

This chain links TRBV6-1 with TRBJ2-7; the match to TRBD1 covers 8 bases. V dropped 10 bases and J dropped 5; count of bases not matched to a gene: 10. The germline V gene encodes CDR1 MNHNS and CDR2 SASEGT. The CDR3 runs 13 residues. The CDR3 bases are TGTGCCATCCAGGACAGGGATGCGGACGAGCAGTACTTC. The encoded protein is CAIQDRDADEQYF.

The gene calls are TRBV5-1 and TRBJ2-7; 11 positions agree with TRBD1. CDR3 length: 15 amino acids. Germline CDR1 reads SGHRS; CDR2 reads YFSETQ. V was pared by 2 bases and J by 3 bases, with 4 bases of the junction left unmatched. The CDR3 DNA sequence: TGCGCCAGCAGCTTAGGGACAGGGGGTGTCTACGAGCAGTACTTC. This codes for CASSLGTGGVYEQYF.

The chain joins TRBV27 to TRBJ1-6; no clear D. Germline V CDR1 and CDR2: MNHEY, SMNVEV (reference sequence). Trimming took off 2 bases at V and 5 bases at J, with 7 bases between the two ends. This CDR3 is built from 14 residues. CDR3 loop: CASSLASNNSPLHF. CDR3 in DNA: TGTGCCAGCAGTTTAGCGTCCAATAATTCACCCCTCCACTTT.

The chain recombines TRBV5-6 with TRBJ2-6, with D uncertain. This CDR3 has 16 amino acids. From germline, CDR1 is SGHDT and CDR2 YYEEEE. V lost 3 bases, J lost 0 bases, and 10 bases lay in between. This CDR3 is CASSYTSDSGANVLTF. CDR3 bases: TGTGCCAGCAGCTACACGTCGGACTCTGGGGCCAACGTCCTGACTTTC.

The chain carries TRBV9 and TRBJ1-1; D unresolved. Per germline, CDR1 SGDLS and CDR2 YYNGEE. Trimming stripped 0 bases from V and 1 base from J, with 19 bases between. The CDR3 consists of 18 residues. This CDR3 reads CASSVGRRADGRNTEAFF. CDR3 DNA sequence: TGTGCCAGCAGCGTAGGTCGTCGTGCAGACGGCAGGAACACTGAAGCTTTCTTT.

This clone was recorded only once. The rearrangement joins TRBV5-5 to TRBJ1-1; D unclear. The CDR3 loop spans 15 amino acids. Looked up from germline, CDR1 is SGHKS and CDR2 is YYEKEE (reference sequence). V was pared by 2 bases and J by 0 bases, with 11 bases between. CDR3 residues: CASSFQALVNTEAFF. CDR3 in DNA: TGTGCCAGCAGCTTTCAGGCCCTAGTGAACACTGAAGCTTTCTTT.

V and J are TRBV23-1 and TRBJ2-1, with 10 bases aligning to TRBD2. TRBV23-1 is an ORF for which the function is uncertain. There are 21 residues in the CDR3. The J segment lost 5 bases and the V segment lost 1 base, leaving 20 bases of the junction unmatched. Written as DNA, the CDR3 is TGCGCCAGCAGTCAATTAAGGCCGGGAAGTCTAGGACTAGCGGCGAACAATGAGCAGTTCTTC. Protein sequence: CASSQLRPGSLGLAANNEQFF.

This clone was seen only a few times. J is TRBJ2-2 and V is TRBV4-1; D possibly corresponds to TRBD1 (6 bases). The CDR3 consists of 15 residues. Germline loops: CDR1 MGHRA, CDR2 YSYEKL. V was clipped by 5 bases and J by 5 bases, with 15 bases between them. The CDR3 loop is CASSATGSGTGELFF. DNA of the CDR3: TGCGCCAGCAGCGCAACAGGGTCGGGGACCGGGGAGCTGTTTTTT.

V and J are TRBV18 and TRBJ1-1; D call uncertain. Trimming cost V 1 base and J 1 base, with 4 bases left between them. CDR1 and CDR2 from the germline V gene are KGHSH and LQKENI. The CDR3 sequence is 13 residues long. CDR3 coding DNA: TGTGCCAGCTCACCACACGAGAACACTGAAGCTTTCTTT. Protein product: CASSPHENTEAFF. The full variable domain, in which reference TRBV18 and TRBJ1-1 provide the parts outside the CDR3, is NAGVMQNPRHLVRRRGQEARLRCSPMKGHSHVYWYRQLPEEGLKFMVYLQKENIIDESGMPKERFSAEFPKEGPSILRIQQVVRGDSAAYFCASSPHENTEAFFGQGTRLTVV.

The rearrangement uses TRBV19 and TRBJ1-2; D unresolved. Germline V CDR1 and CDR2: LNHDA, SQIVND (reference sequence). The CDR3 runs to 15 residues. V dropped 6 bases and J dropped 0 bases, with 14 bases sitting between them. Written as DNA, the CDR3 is TGTGCCAGTAGATCCAGAGGTAGCGCTAACTATGGCTACACCTTC. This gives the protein CASRSRGSANYGYTF.

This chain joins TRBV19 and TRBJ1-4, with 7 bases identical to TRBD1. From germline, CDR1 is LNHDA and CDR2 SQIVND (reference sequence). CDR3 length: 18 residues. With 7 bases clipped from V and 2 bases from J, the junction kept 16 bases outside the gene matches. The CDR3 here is CASISGQTGRTTNEKLFF. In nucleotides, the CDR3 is TGTGCCAGTATTAGTGGGCAGACAGGGAGAACGACTAATGAAAAACTGTTTTTT.

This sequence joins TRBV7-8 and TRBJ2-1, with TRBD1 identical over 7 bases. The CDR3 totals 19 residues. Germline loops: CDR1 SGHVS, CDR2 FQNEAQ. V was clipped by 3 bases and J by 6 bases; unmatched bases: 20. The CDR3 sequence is CASSFKKPGQTRMVNEQFF. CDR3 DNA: TGTGCCAGCAGCTTCAAAAAGCCGGGACAGACCCGGATGGTCAATGAGCAGTTCTTC.

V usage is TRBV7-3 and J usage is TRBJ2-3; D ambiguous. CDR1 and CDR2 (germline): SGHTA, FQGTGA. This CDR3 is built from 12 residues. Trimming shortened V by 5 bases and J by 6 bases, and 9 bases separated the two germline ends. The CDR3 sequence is CASSLDGDTQYF. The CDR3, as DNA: TGTGCCAGCAGCCTAGACGGGGATACGCAGTATTTT.

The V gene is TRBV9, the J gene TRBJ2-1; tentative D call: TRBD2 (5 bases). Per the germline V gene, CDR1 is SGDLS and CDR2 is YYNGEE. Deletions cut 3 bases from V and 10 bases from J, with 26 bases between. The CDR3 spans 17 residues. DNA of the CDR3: TGTGCCAGCAGCGCGCGGGTCGGTGAGGGCTCGCTAGGCGAGCAGTTCTTC. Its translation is CASSARVGEGSLGEQFF. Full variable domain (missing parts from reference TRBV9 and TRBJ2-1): DSGVTQTPKHLITATGQRVTLRCSPRSGDLSVYWYQQSLDQGLQFLIQYYNGEERAKGNILERFSAQQFPDLHSELNLSSLELGDSALYFCASSARVGEGSLGEQFFGPGTRLTVL.

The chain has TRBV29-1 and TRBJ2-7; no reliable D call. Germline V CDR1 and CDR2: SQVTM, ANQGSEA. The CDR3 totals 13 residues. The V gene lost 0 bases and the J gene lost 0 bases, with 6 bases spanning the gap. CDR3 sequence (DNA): TGCAGCGTTGAAGACAGGACCTCCTACGAGCAGTACTTC. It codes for CSVEDRTSYEQYF.

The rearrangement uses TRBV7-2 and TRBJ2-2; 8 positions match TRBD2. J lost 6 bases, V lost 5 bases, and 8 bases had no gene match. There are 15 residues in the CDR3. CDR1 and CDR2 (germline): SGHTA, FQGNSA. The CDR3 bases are TGTGCCAGCAGCCGACGGGGGGGTGGGCCCGGGGAGCTGTTTTTT. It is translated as CASSRRGGGPGELFF. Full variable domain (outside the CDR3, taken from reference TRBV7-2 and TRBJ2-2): GAGVSQSPSNKVTEKGKDVELRCDPISGHTALYWYRQSLGQGLEFLIYFQGNSAPDKSGLPSDRFSAERTGGSVSTLTIQRTQQEDSAVYLCASSRRGGGPGELFFGEGSRLTVL.